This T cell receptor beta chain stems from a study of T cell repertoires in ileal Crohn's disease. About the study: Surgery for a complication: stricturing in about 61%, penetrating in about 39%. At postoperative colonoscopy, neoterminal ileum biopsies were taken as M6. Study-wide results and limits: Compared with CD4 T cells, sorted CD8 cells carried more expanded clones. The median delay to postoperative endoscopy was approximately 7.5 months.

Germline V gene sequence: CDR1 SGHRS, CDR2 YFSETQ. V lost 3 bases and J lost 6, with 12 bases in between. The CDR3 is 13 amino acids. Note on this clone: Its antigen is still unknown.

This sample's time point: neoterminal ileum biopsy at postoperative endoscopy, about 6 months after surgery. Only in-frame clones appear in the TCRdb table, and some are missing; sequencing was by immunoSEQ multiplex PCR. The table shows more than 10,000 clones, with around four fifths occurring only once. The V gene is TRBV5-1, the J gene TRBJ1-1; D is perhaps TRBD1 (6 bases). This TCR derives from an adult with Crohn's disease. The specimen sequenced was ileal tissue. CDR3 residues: CASSSVGGAEAFF. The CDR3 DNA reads TGCGCCAGCAGCTCGGTAGGGGGTGCTGAAGCTTTCTTT.